This TCR beta chain was captured in a study of post-analysis software for immune sequencing data (dated by TCRdb to between 2014 and 2016). Turning to the overall study: Relapsing-remitting, secondary progressive and progressive-relapsing multiple sclerosis were recorded as disease courses, and subtype annotation was lacking for some patients. The multiple sclerosis patient repertoires were compared with about a dozen previously published healthy control repertoires from donors aged 6 to 25 years. A subset of samples was prepared in parallel using single-end sample barcoding, then pooled and co-amplified after Illumina adapter ligation. What the study reported, not specific to this receptor: Direct clustering with F measure showed strong co-clustering of samples prepared in the same batch, prompting a batch-effect correction. The multiple sclerosis patient group was slightly younger than the control group. Significantly higher frequencies in patients than in controls were found for about five TRBV segments, including TRBV5-6, TRBV5-1 and TRBV20-1. Compared with controls, multiple sclerosis patients had significantly lower normalized Chao1 diversity, a finding suggesting substantial peripheral T-cell clonal expansion.

V and J lose 0 bases and 2 bases, and a span of 6 bases separates them. The germline V gene gives CDR1 as SGDLS and CDR2 as YYNGEE. The CDR3 sequence holds 14 residues, the cysteine and phenylalanine included. Only the CDR3 part of the read is kept: 42 bases, read in frame from the first base. Library prep was done by PCR. TCRdb shows the sequencer as Illumina HiSeq 2500. To reduce PCR and sequencing biases, unique molecular identifiers were built into the TCR beta cDNA libraries. Roughly 0.5 million cDNA molecules were obtained per 1 to 10 million input T cells, so each molecule approximated one T cell. The patient libraries were prepared and sequenced with the same protocol used for the earlier healthy control dataset. Samples belonging to the same batch were prepared together, multiplexed and sequenced on a shared HiSeq lane. The original methods were these. Raw barcoded reads were processed with MIGEC, discarding single-read molecular identifier groups before consensus assembly and CDR3 extraction. VDJtools was used for post-analysis of the clonotype tables, and diversity was normalized by down-sampling every dataset to the size of the smallest sample. In repertoire overlap clustering, CDR3 amino acid sequences, but not nucleotide sequences, were matched to correct batch-related cross-sample contamination. Starting from the raw public reads, TCRdb applied fastp trimming at Q25, assembled clones with MiXCR and retained in-frame beta chains. Each entry is one CDR3 protein sequence, shown with its most common DNA and genes. TCRdb, rather than the study authors, made the V and J calls. The sample table holds roughly 540,000 distinct CDR3 sequences, of which around 36% were seen once. 4.5% to 7.5% of the sample goes to the ten largest clones.

To demonstrate the VDJtools post-analysis software, the study profiled TCR beta repertoires from the peripheral blood of about a dozen young patients with multiple sclerosis. The multiple sclerosis patients were children and adolescents between roughly 6 and 16 years of age. For this clonotype: Its antigen is not yet known. The input lacks base qualities; no much larger clone sits a single base away.

Sequenced input: blood. Rearrangement joined TRBV9 to TRBJ2-1; matching of 6 bases hints at TRBD1 as the D gene. The TCR comes from a girl under 18 with multiple sclerosis. The DNA sequence follows: TGTGCCAGCAGCGTAGGGACAGCCTACAATGAGCAGTTCTTC. This codes for CASSVGTAYNEQFF.